This TCR beta chain was found in a study of blood T cell repertoires in COVID-19. The table came from immunoSEQ multiplex PCR; TCRdb's copy has only in-frame clones and leaves some out. The sample consists of around 76,000 clones, around nine tenths of them appearing once. The CDR3 contains 18 residues. CDR1 is LNHNV, CDR2 YYDKDF, per germline (reference sequence). Trimming took 1 base from V and 6 from J; bases not matched to a gene: 15. The source of this sequence is a man in his 60s with acute or convalescent COVID-19. This chain joins TRBV15 and TRBJ2-1; 7 nucleotides line up with TRBD2. The material sequenced was peripheral blood. The CDR3 DNA sequence: TGTGCCACCAGCAGAGGTGGACTAGAGGGGAGGTACGGCAATGAGCAGTTCTTC. Protein sequence: CATSRGGLEGRYGNEQFF.